The clone carrying this T cell receptor beta chain was counted ten times or more. Its specificity is unknown. TCRdb processed the 5' RACE reads anew with MiXCR; each CDR3 protein has one entry. The sample yields about 160,000 distinct CDR3 sequences, approximately 20% seen once. The sample is drawn from a study of CD8 T cells in ankylosing spondylitis. Whole-study results and caveats: Existing reports had already noted some motif variants in reactive arthritis synovial fluid and blood. Seven or eight highly homologous variants formed a TCR beta motif that appeared characteristic of ankylosing spondylitis blood. Disease-linked clones proved CD8+ and comparatively uncommon in peripheral blood. Reported data indicate significant enrichment of disease-linked clones within matched ankylosing spondylitis synovial fluid.

Trimming took 6 bases from V and 3 from J; bases not matched to a gene: 6. CDR3 length: 13 residues. Germline CDR1 DFQATT, CDR2 SNEGSKA (reference sequence). The sample taken for sequencing was blood, either unsorted or a sorted T cell fraction (not recorded which). The receptor was derived from a male donor with ankylosing spondylitis or in good health (not recorded which). The chain couples TRBV20-1 to TRBJ1-2, with TRBD1 matching over 8 bases. The CDR3 nucleotides are TGCAGTGCAAAGGACAGGGACCACTATGGCTACACCTTC. It yields the protein CSAKDRDHYGYTF.